This entry lists 28 T cell receptor beta chains sequenced from one sample in a study of memory CD4+ T cells and cytomegalovirus serostatus. Assay: immunoSEQ multiplex PCR; the TCRdb copy retains only in-frame clones and omits some. The sample has 48,000 or so clones, roughly 73% seen once; the top ten hold 0.7% to 0.8%. The sort gate was single viable CD3+CD4+CD8-CD45RO+ cells for memory CD4+ T cells. Sequencing input: memory CD4+ T cells from blood. Every receptor here comes from an adult in good health and CMV-seronegative.

The rearrangement joins TRBV7-8 to TRBJ2-7, with D tentatively TRBD1 or TRBD2 (5 bases each). CDR1 and CDR2 (germline): SGHVS, FQNEAQ. The V gene lost 1 base and the J gene lost 1 base, with 11 bases spanning the gap. The CDR3 runs to 15 residues. The DNA for the CDR3 is TGTGCCAGCAGCTTAGGAGTTGGGGGATCCTACGAGCAGTACTTC. It translates to CASSLGVGGSYEQYF.

The rearrangement uses TRBV15 and TRBJ1-4; TRBD1 agrees at 9 bases. V gave up 2 bases and J gave up 3 bases; unmatched junction bases: 4. Germline CDR1 and CDR2: LNHNV and YYDKDF (reference sequence). This CDR3 has 16 residues. DNA for the CDR3: TGTGCCACCAGCAGAAGACAGGGGGGGTCTAATGAAAAACTGTTTTTT. Translation gives CATSRRQGGSNEKLFF.

J is TRBJ2-1 and V is TRBV10-3; 10 bases fit TRBD1. The CDR3 spans 13 residues. Germline CDR1 reads ENHRY; CDR2 reads SYGVKD. V dropped 6 bases and J dropped 5; count of bases not matched to a gene: 1. This chain's CDR3 is CAIRGTGDNEQFF. CDR3 sequence (DNA): TGTGCCATCAGGGGGACAGGGGACAATGAGCAGTTCTTC.

J is TRBJ2-7 and V is TRBV9; 11 nucleotides line up with TRBD2. Germline V gene sequence: CDR1 SGDLS, CDR2 YYNGEE. There are 16 residues in the CDR3. V dropped 0 bases and J dropped 2; count of bases not matched to a gene: 4. CDR3 residues: CASSVAGTSGTYEQYF. The DNA for the CDR3 is TGTGCCAGCAGCGTAGCGGGGACTAGCGGAACCTACGAGCAGTACTTC.

This clone was counted between two and nine times. V usage is TRBV19 and J usage is TRBJ1-4, with D perhaps matching TRBD1 (6 bases). V lost 4 bases and J 0 bases, leaving 9 bases between the germline ends. Germline V gives CDR1 LNHDA, CDR2 SQIVND (reference sequence). This CDR3 is built from 15 residues. CDR3 DNA: TGTGCCAGTAGTACAACAGGGTCAACTAATGAAAAACTGTTTTTT. Translating it yields CASSTTGSTNEKLFF.

V and J are TRBV6-5 and TRBJ1-1, with 12 bases identical to TRBD1. The CDR3 loop spans 13 amino acids. The ends lost 6 bases at V and 10 bases at J; junction bases unmatched: 6. The germline CDR1 and CDR2 sequences are MNHEY and SVGAGI. CDR3 DNA: TGTGCCAGCAGCCGGGGACAGGGGGCAGCAGCTTTCTTT. Its protein is CASSRGQGAAAFF.

The chain combines TRBV10-3 with TRBJ2-5; no firm D call. The V gene's germline CDR1 is ENHRY and CDR2 SYGVKD. Deletions cut 0 bases from V and 5 bases from J, with 4 bases between. This CDR3 region has 12 residues. The CDR3 DNA reads as TGTGCCATCAGTGAGTCCGTTGAGACCCAGTACTTC. The encoded protein is CAISESVETQYF.

The rearrangement uses TRBV6-1 and TRBJ2-3; possible D gene TRBD1, 6 bases. Germline CDR1 is MNHNS and CDR2 is SASEGT. The CDR3 spans 11 residues. Between the trimmed V and J ends, which lost 6 bases and 10 bases, there was a span of 11 bases. The CDR3 loop is CASRGDIAQYF. The DNA for the CDR3 is TGTGCCAGCAGGGGGGACATCGCGCAGTATTTT.

This clone is a singleton in its sample. The V call is TRBV30, the J call TRBJ2-1; 8 bases fit TRBD2. CDR1 and CDR2 from the germline V gene are GTSNPN and SVGIG (reference sequence). Unmatched junction bases numbered 8, after V lost 1 base and J lost 0 bases. This CDR3 region has 17 residues. The CDR3 bases are TGTGCCTGGAGTGCTCGCGGGGGGATACGCTCCTACAATGAGCAGTTCTTC. Protein: CAWSARGGIRSYNEQFF.

This chain joins TRBV30 and TRBJ2-3, with 12 bases fitting TRBD2. The length of the CDR3 is 15 residues. Per germline, CDR1 GTSNPN and CDR2 SVGIG (reference sequence). Trimming took 3 bases from V and 6 from J; bases not matched to a gene: 7. The CDR3 bases are TGTGCCTGGAGCGCTGGACTAGCGGGAATGGATACGCAGTATTTT. Its protein is CAWSAGLAGMDTQYF.

In its sample, this clone was seen a few times. The chain combines TRBV6-1 with TRBJ1-6; D not certain. Germline V gene data show CDR1 as MNHNS and CDR2 as SASEGT. The CDR3 totals 14 residues. The V end lost 6 bases, the J end lost 7 bases, and 13 bases lay between the germline ends. The CDR3 bases are TGTGCCAGCAGCTCGCTCGAGGGAAATTCACCCCTCCACTTT. Residues: CASSSLEGNSPLHF.

This clone has a handful of counts. This rearrangement joins TRBV28 to TRBJ2-4, with 8 positions matching TRBD2. This CDR3 is built from 13 residues. J was trimmed by 7 bases and V by 3 bases; bases with no gene match: 2. CDR1 and CDR2 (germline): MDHEN, SYDVKM. CDR3 DNA sequence: TGTGCCAGCAGTTTGGCGGGAGGTAACATTCAGTACTTC. Encoded protein: CASSLAGGNIQYF.

This clone came up a few times. This chain joins TRBV14 and TRBJ2-2; D perhaps matches TRBD1 (7 bases). The CDR3 loop spans 20 amino acids. Germline V CDR1 and CDR2: SGHDN, FVKESK. Trimming left V 4 bases short and J 3 bases short, with 27 bases between. The CDR3 loop is CASSRNPRGQTGFYTGELFF. CDR3 in DNA: TGTGCCAGCAGCCGCAATCCTCGGGGGCAGACAGGGTTTTACACCGGGGAGCTGTTTTTT.

The CDR3 reads CASGQGAHSPLHF. The CDR3 DNA is TGTGCCAGCGGACAGGGGGCTCATTCACCCCTCCACTTT. This chain joins TRBV25-1 and TRBJ1-6; 11 bases are a match to TRBD1. Germline values: CDR1 MGHDK, CDR2 SYGVNS. This CDR3 region has 13 residues. Trimming removed 8 bases from V and 8 bases from J; junction bases left unmatched: 2.

The chain carries TRBV10-3 and TRBJ1-6, with TRBD1 matching 8 bases. This CDR3 comprises 15 residues. Trimming took 4 bases from V and 8 from J; bases not matched to a gene: 7. Germline V CDR1 and CDR2: ENHRY, SYGVKD. CDR3 coding DNA: TGTGCCATCAGTGCCCAGGGGGCTGCCGATTCACCCCTCCACTTT. Encoded protein: CAISAQGAADSPLHF.

This chain connects TRBV5-6 to TRBJ2-5; TRBD2 matches 7 bases. The CDR3 covers 16 residues. Germline CDR1 is SGHDT and CDR2 is YYEEEE. V gave up 2 bases and J gave up 7 bases; unmatched junction bases: 14. The CDR3 nucleotides read TGTGCCAGCAGCTTCAGGCCACTAGCGCCCAAAAGGACCCAGTACTTC. The encoded protein is CASSFRPLAPKRTQYF.

The V call is TRBV25-1, the J call TRBJ2-7, with TRBD2 matching 15 bases. There are 14 residues in the CDR3. Trimming took 8 bases from V and 5 from J; bases not matched to a gene: 4. Germline CDR1 is MGHDK and CDR2 is SYGVNS. DNA of the CDR3: TGTGCCAGCGGGACTAGCGGGGGGTCCAACGAGCAGTACTTC. Protein product: CASGTSGGSNEQYF.

This clone has just one count. CDR3 DNA: TGTGCCAGCAGTCGACAGATCTACAATGAGCAGTTCTTC. Protein: CASSRQIYNEQFF. The chain joins TRBV2 to TRBJ2-1; D perhaps matches TRBD1 (5 bases). The V gene lost 5 bases and the J gene lost 3 bases, with 8 bases spanning the gap. From germline, CDR1 is SNHLY and CDR2 FYNNEI. The CDR3 sequence is 13 residues long. The whole variable domain, remainder taken from reference TRBV2 and TRBJ2-1, is EPEVTQTPSHQVTQMGQEVILRCVPISNHLYFYWYRQILGQKVEFLVSFYNNEISEKSEIFDDQFSVERPDGSNFTLKIRSTKLEDSAMYFCASSRQIYNEQFFGPGTRLTVL.

The chain carries TRBV25-1 and TRBJ2-7, with D possibly being TRBD1 or TRBD2 (5 bases each). This CDR3 comprises 13 residues. Germline assignment: CDR1 MGHDK and CDR2 SYGVNS. The V and J ends lost 8 bases and 2 bases respectively, with 13 bases between them. CDR3 nucleotide sequence: TGTGCCAGCGCCGCAGGGAGTACCTACGAGCAGTACTTC. This gives the protein CASAAGSTYEQYF.

This clone was seen only a few times. The DNA of the CDR3 is TGCGCCAGCAGACAGGGAGGGGCCACTGAAGCTTTCTTT. Translation: CASRQGGATEAFF. This chain uses TRBV5-1 with TRBJ1-1; D might be TRBD1 (6 bases). This CDR3 comprises 13 residues. CDR1 SGHRS and CDR2 YFSETQ come from the germline V gene. The V and J ends lost 5 bases and 4 bases respectively, with 12 bases between them. Complete variable domain (other parts from reference TRBV5-1 and TRBJ1-1): KAGVTQTPRYLIKTRGQQVTLSCSPISGHRSVSWYQQTPGQGLQFLFEYFSETQRNKGNFPGRFSGRQFSNSRSEMNVSTLELGDSALYLCASRQGGATEAFFGQGTRLTVV.

The chain has TRBV5-1 and TRBJ2-3; 8 bases fit TRBD2. This CDR3 contains 16 residues. CDR1 is SGHRS and CDR2 is YFSETQ in the germline V gene. V shed 5 bases and J 1 base; nucleotides not matched to a gene: 9. This CDR3 is CASRLGAGEGTDTQYF. CDR3 in DNA: TGCGCCAGCAGGCTCGGAGCGGGAGAAGGCACAGATACGCAGTATTTT.

The chain links TRBV9 to TRBJ1-2; TRBD1 matches at 9 bases. V lost 0 bases and J lost 1; bases outside the gene matches: 4. The CDR3 consists of 16 residues. The V gene's germline CDR1 is SGDLS and CDR2 YYNGEE. The CDR3 coding sequence is TGTGCCAGCAGCGTAGTAGTGACAGGGGGTAACTATGGCTACACCTTC. This encodes CASSVVVTGGNYGYTF. Using reference TRBV9 and TRBJ1-2 for the parts outside the CDR3, the full variable domain is DSGVTQTPKHLITATGQRVTLRCSPRSGDLSVYWYQQSLDQGLQFLIQYYNGEERAKGNILERFSAQQFPDLHSELNLSSLELGDSALYFCASSVVVTGGNYGYTFGSGTRLTVV.

The chain employs TRBV19 and TRBJ2-7; 7 positions match TRBD1. The junction had 10 bases not matched to a gene; V was cut back by 7 bases and J by 4 bases. CDR1 and CDR2 from the germline V gene are LNHDA and SQIVND (reference sequence). This CDR3 has 14 residues. CDR3 nucleotide sequence: TGTGCCAGTACCCGACAGGGCTTCCAATACGAGCAGTACTTC. Amino acid sequence: CASTRQGFQYEQYF.

V is TRBV18 and J is TRBJ1-1; no reliable D call. Trimming stripped 6 bases from V and 0 bases from J, with 8 bases between. There are 13 residues in the CDR3. Germline V CDR1 and CDR2: KGHSH, LQKENI. CDR3 sequence (DNA): TGTGCCAGCTCCCCATCGGTGAACACTGAAGCTTTCTTT. Residues: CASSPSVNTEAFF.

The chain links TRBV5-1 to TRBJ2-1; 10 bases fit TRBD2. This CDR3 comprises 14 residues. The V gene's germline CDR1 is SGHRS and CDR2 YFSETQ. Germline trimming cut 7 bases from V and 4 bases from J; bases unmatched to any gene: 5. The CDR3 sequence is CASGLAETYNEQFF. DNA for the CDR3: TGCGCCAGCGGACTAGCGGAAACTTACAATGAGCAGTTCTTC.

This chain joins TRBV5-1 and TRBJ1-1, with D hard to call. V lost 6 bases and J 1 base, leaving 13 bases between the germline ends. Germline-derived CDR1 and CDR2 are SGHRS and YFSETQ. The CDR3 covers 14 residues. The CDR3 DNA follows: TGCGCCAGCAACTCCGGAGGAGGGAACACTGAAGCTTTCTTT. Amino acid sequence: CASNSGGGNTEAFF.

This chain connects TRBV11-2 to TRBJ2-5; D gene unclear. CDR1 SGHAT and CDR2 FQNNGV come from the germline V gene. V was cut by 1 base and J by 5 bases, with 17 bases left in between. There are 16 residues in the CDR3. The DNA for the CDR3 is TGTGCCAGCAGCTTAGGAATGCAACCCGAGTCTGAGACCCAGTACTTC. It codes for CASSLGMQPESETQYF.

The table lists this clone with a count of one. V is TRBV7-9 and J is TRBJ2-5; 11 nucleotides agree with TRBD2. The CDR3 has 17 amino acids. The J segment lost 2 bases and the V segment lost 2 bases, leaving 7 bases of the junction unmatched. CDR1 is SEHNR and CDR2 is FQNEAQ in the germline V gene (reference sequence). The CDR3 loop is CASSLQGLAGGQETQYF. DNA for the CDR3: TGTGCCAGCAGCTTACAAGGACTAGCGGGTGGGCAAGAGACCCAGTACTTC.